This T cell receptor (beta chain) came from a study of glioma-infiltrating T cells after dendritic cell vaccination. Study-level information: Glioblastoma patients came from Phase I and II dendritic cell vaccination trials. Three intradermal dendritic cell vaccine injections were given every two weeks.

Germline-derived CDR1 and CDR2 are MNHEY and SMNVEV (reference sequence). The ends were cut back, 3 bases at V and 5 bases at J, with 14 bases in the middle. There are 15 residues in the CDR3. Time point noted: after dendritic cell vaccination, including at tumor progression/relapse. PBMC sampling occurred before vaccination, two weeks after the third dose, and at progression. Primers: 60 V beta forward and 13 J beta reverse. Data came from immunoSEQ multiplex PCR; TCRdb stores just in-frame clones and leaves some out. Of 85,000 to 100,000 clones listed, around 80% are singletons. Material: blood, obtained after dendritic cell vaccination. The sequence was obtained from a human donor with glioblastoma. This chain links TRBV27 with TRBJ1-5, with D possibly matching TRBD1 (5 bases). The CDR3 loop is CASSLGLAPDQPQHF. CDR3 DNA: TGTGCCAGCAGTTTGGGACTTGCCCCCGATCAGCCCCAGCATTTT.